Detailed here is one T cell receptor (beta chain). Its antigen is still unknown. The data derive from a study of T cell repertoires in cytomegalovirus infection. Background on the study: Selected CMV epitopes included recently identified HLA-C-restricted ones as well as well-studied HLA-B-restricted ones. The public TCR beta signatures pointed to both CMV infection and matching HLA type. Study-wide results and caveats: Totalled public TCR beta family frequency picked out people who carried CMV plus the relevant HLA.

MiXCR, run by TCRdb on the reads, gives a single entry per CDR3 protein. The sample records just over 450,000 distinct CDR3 sequences, about 44% being singletons. The germline V gene has CDR1 LNHNV and CDR2 YYDKDF (reference sequence). V was shortened by 5 bases and J by 0 bases, with 19 bases between the two germline ends. The CDR3 runs to 17 residues. Sequenced here: cultured PBMCs, sampled from culture after CMV antigen stimulation. This TCR was sampled from a human donor in good health (CMV status not recorded). Some clones in this sample may be carry-over from other donors' samples. The V gene is TRBV15, the J gene TRBJ2-5; TRBD2 might be the D (6 bases). DNA of the CDR3: TGTGCCACCAGCTGGGGGGTGGGGTCGGAGTACCAAGAGACCCAGTACTTC. Encoded protein: CATSWGVGSEYQETQYF.